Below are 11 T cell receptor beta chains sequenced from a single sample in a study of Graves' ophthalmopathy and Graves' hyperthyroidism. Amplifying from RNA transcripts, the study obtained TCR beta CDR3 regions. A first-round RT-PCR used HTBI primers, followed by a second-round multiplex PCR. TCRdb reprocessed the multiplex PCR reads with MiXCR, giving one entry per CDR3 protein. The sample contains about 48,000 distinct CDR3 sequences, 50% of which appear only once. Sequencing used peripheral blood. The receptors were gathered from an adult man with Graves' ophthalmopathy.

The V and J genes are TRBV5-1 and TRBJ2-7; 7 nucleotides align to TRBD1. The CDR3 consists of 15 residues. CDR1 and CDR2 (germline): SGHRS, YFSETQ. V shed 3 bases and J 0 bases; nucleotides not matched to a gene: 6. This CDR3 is CASSSGQASSYEQYF. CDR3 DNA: TGCGCCAGCAGCTCCGGACAGGCGAGCTCCTACGAGCAGTACTTC.

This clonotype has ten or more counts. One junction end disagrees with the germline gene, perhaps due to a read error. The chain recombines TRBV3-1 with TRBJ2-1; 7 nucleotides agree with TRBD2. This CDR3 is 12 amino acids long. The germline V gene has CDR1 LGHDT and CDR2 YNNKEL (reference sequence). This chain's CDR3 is CASSQDRRGEVF. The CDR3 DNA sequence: TGTGCCAGCAGCCAAGATCGACGGGGGGAGGTCTTC.

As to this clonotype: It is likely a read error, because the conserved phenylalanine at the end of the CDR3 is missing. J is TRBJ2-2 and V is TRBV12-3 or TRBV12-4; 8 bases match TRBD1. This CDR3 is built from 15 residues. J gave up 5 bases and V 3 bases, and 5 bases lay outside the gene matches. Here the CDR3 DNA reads TGTGCCAGCAGTTTGCAGGGGGCTAGGACCGGGGAGCTGTTTTCC. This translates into CASSLQGARTGELFS.

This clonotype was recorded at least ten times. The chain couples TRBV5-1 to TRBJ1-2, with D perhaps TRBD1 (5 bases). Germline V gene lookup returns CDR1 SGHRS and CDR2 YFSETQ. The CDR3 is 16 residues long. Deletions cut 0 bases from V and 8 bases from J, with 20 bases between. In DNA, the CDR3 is TGCGCCAGCAGCTTGGATTTTCAGGGCAGGGCCCAAGGCTACACCTTC. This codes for CASSLDFQGRAQGYTF.

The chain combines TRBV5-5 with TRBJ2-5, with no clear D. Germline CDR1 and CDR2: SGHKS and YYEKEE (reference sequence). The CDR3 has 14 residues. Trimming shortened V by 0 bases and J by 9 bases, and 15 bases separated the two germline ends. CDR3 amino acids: CASSLARAKQPQYF. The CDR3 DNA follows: TGTGCCAGCAGCTTGGCCCGGGCCAAACAGCCCCAGTACTTC.

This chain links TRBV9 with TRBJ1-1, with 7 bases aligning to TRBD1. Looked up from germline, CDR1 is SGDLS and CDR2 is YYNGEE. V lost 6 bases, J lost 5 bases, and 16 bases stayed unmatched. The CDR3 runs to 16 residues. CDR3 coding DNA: TGTGCCAGCACCTCTACCCCACAGGGGCGCAGAACTGAAGCTTTCTTT. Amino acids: CASTSTPQGRRTEAFF.

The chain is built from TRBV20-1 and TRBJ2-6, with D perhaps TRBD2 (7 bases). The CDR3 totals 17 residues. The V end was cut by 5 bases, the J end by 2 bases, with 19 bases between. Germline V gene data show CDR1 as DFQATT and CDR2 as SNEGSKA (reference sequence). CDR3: CSAEGGGAGAGANVLTF. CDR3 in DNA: TGCAGTGCTGAGGGTGGGGGCGCGGGGGCTGGGGCCAACGTCCTGACTTTC.

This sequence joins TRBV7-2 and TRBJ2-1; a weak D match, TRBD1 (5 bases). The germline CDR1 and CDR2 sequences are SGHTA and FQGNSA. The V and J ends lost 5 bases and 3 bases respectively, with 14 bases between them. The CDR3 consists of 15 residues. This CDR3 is CASSQNQGYYNEQFF. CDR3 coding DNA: TGTGCCAGCAGCCAGAACCAGGGTTACTACAATGAGCAGTTCTTC.

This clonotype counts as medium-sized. DNA of the CDR3: TGTGCCAGTAGTCCGAGCAAGGATCAGCCCCAGCATTTT. It encodes CASSPSKDQPQHF. This chain connects TRBV19 to TRBJ1-5, with no clear D. V was pared by 5 bases and J by 5 bases, with 10 bases between. Germline V CDR1 and CDR2: LNHDA, SQIVND (reference sequence). The CDR3 totals 13 residues.

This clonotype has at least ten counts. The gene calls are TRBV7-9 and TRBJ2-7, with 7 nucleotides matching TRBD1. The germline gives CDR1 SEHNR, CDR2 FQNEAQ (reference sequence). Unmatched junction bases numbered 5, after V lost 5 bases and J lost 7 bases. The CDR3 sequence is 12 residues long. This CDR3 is CASSADRVEQYF. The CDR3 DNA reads TGTGCCAGCAGCGCAGACAGGGTTGAGCAGTACTTC.

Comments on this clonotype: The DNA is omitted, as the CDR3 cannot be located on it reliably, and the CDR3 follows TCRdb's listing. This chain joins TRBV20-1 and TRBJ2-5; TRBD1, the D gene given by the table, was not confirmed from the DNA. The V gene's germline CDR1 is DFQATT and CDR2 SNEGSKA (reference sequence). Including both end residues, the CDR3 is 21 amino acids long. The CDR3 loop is CSARVNTEAFFGQGWKETQYF.